A selection of T cell receptor beta chains follows, all from one sample in a study of blood T cell repertoires in COVID-19. Clones were read by immunoSEQ multiplex PCR, and TCRdb kept only the in-frame ones, dropping some. The sample yields approximately 150,000 clones, roughly four fifths seen once. What was sequenced was peripheral blood. Source of these receptors: a human donor in a cohort sampled during active COVID-19. Each CDR3 is given with its conserved first and last residue. Fields, in order: clone size, V gene, D gene, J gene, CDR3 DNA, CDR3 protein. A D gene is named only where the DNA matches it firmly. Clone size is not always given. Where it is, it says once, few, many or a class for expanded clones.

clone size: NA; V gene: TRBV30; D gene: NA; J gene: TRBJ2-7; CDR3 DNA: TGTGCCTGGAGTGACACAATCTACGAGCAGTACTTC; CDR3 protein: CAWSDTIYEQYF
clone size: NA; V gene: TRBV3-1/TRBV3-2; D gene: TRBD2; J gene: TRBJ2-2; CDR3 DNA: TGTGCCAGCAGCCAAGAACCTAGCGGGAGGCTTCACGGGGAGCTGTTTTTT; CDR3 protein: CASSQEPSGRLHGELFF
clone size: NA; V gene: TRBV11-2; D gene: TRBD1; J gene: TRBJ1-1; CDR3 DNA: TGTGCCAGCAGCTCCCGGAGGGGGACAGTGGACACTGAAGCTTTCTTT; CDR3 protein: CASSSRRGTVDTEAFF
clone size: once; V gene: TRBV19; D gene: TRBD1; J gene: TRBJ2-7; CDR3 DNA: TGTGCCAGTAGTATAGGACAGGGCAGAGAGCAGTACTTC; CDR3 protein: CASSIGQGREQYF
clone size: NA; V gene: TRBV28; D gene: NA; J gene: TRBJ1-2; CDR3 DNA: TGTGCCAGCAGTTTCCAGGACTATGGCTACACCTTC; CDR3 protein: CASSFQDYGYTF
clone size: NA; V gene: TRBV2; D gene: TRBD2; J gene: TRBJ2-3; CDR3 DNA: TGTGCCAGCAGTGAAGGCATACTAGCGGGAGGTATGCAGTATTTT; CDR3 protein: CASSEGILAGGMQYF
clone size: NA; V gene: TRBV7-3; D gene: TRBD2; J gene: TRBJ2-7; CDR3 DNA: TGTGCCAGCAGCACTAGCGGGAGTCCTGCCTACGAGCAGTACTTC; CDR3 protein: CASSTSGSPAYEQYF
clone size: NA; V gene: TRBV9; D gene: NA; J gene: TRBJ2-4; CDR3 DNA: TGTGCCAGCAGCGTTTACAGGGAAGGGATTCAGTACTTC; CDR3 protein: CASSVYREGIQYF
clone size: once; V gene: TRBV28; D gene: TRBD1; J gene: TRBJ1-2; CDR3 DNA: TGTGCCAGCTTCGGACAGGCCCAGGTGGACTATGGCTACACCTTC; CDR3 protein: CASFGQAQVDYGYTF
clone size: NA; V gene: TRBV27; D gene: TRBD2; J gene: TRBJ2-3; CDR3 DNA: TGTGCCAGCAGTTTGTCCTACGGAGGACTAGCGGGAGTAAAAGATACGCAGTATTTT; CDR3 protein: CASSLSYGGLAGVKDTQYF
clone size: NA; V gene: TRBV5-1; D gene: NA; J gene: TRBJ2-1; CDR3 DNA: TGCGCCAGCAGCTTGGCCCTAGCGCTCCTCTCGGACAATGAGCAGTTCTTC; CDR3 protein: CASSLALALLSDNEQFF
clone size: NA; V gene: TRBV27; D gene: NA; J gene: TRBJ2-1; CDR3 DNA: TGTGCCAGCAGTTTAAGGCGGCCCTACAATGAGCAGTTCTTC; CDR3 protein: CASSLRRPYNEQFF
clone size: NA; V gene: TRBV7-9; D gene: NA; J gene: TRBJ2-6; CDR3 DNA: TGTGCCAGCAGCGAGACAGGGGCCAACGTCCTGACTTTC; CDR3 protein: CASSETGANVLTF
clone size: NA; V gene: TRBV5-6; D gene: TRBD1; J gene: TRBJ1-2; CDR3 DNA: TGTGCCAGCAGCCTGGACAGGGTGAGAGTAGCTGGCTACACCTTC; CDR3 protein: CASSLDRVRVAGYTF
clone size: NA; V gene: TRBV5-1; D gene: NA; J gene: TRBJ1-6; CDR3 DNA: TGCGCCAGCAGCTTGGCCCAGGCGAGCTCCTATAATTCACCCCTCCACTTT; CDR3 protein: CASSLAQASSYNSPLHF
clone size: once; V gene: TRBV5-1; D gene: NA; J gene: TRBJ2-3; CDR3 DNA: TGCGCCAGCAGCTTGGAACCGGGTCAACTCACAGATACGCAGTATTTT; CDR3 protein: CASSLEPGQLTDTQYF
clone size: NA; V gene: TRBV5-1; D gene: TRBD2; J gene: TRBJ2-5; CDR3 DNA: TGCGCCAGCAGCTTGGGACTAGCGGGAGTTCTCCGAGAGACCCAGTACTTC; CDR3 protein: CASSLGLAGVLRETQYF
clone size: NA; V gene: TRBV30; D gene: TRBD2; J gene: TRBJ2-5; CDR3 DNA: TGTGCCTGGAGTCCGGGACTAGCGGGAGAGACGGAGACCCAGTACTTC; CDR3 protein: CAWSPGLAGETETQYF
clone size: NA; V gene: TRBV28; D gene: NA; J gene: TRBJ1-5; CDR3 DNA: TGTGCCAGCAGTTCGTACAGCTTCTATAGCAATCAGCCCCAGCATTTT; CDR3 protein: CASSSYSFYSNQPQHF
clone size: NA; V gene: TRBV7-2; D gene: NA; J gene: TRBJ2-3; CDR3 DNA: TGTGCCAGCAGCTTAGCTGTAGCGCCCGGTGGGAATACGCAGTATTTT; CDR3 protein: CASSLAVAPGGNTQYF
clone size: NA; V gene: TRBV5-5; D gene: NA; J gene: TRBJ1-5; CDR3 DNA: TGTGCCAGCAGCTTGGTCCCCCGAGACAGGAATCAGCCCCAGCATTTT; CDR3 protein: CASSLVPRDRNQPQHF
clone size: NA; V gene: TRBV5-1; D gene: TRBD1; J gene: TRBJ1-2; CDR3 DNA: TGCGCCAGCAGCTCGATGGACAGGGTCTATGGCTACACCTTC; CDR3 protein: CASSSMDRVYGYTF
clone size: NA; V gene: TRBV7-8; D gene: NA; J gene: TRBJ2-3; CDR3 DNA: TGTGCCAGCAGCTTTTCCACGGGAGGCACAGATACGCAGTATTTT; CDR3 protein: CASSFSTGGTDTQYF
clone size: NA; V gene: TRBV19; D gene: TRBD1; J gene: TRBJ1-5; CDR3 DNA: TGTGCCAGTAGCGCGTTAACGACAGGGGGAGAGGATCAGCCCCAGCATTTT; CDR3 protein: CASSALTTGGEDQPQHF
clone size: NA; V gene: TRBV6-4; D gene: NA; J gene: TRBJ2-4; CDR3 DNA: TGTGCCAGCAGCGACCTACCCGGGACAAAGCCGTACTTC; CDR3 protein: CASSDLPGTKPYF
clone size: NA; V gene: TRBV7-7; D gene: NA; J gene: TRBJ2-7; CDR3 DNA: TGTGCTAGCAGCGCAACCGGGGGTTACGAGCAGTACTTC; CDR3 protein: CASSATGGYEQYF
clone size: few; V gene: TRBV6-5; D gene: TRBD2; J gene: TRBJ2-7; CDR3 DNA: TGTGCCAGCAGCGGGGGACTAGATACTGGCGAGCAGTACTTC; CDR3 protein: CASSGGLDTGEQYF